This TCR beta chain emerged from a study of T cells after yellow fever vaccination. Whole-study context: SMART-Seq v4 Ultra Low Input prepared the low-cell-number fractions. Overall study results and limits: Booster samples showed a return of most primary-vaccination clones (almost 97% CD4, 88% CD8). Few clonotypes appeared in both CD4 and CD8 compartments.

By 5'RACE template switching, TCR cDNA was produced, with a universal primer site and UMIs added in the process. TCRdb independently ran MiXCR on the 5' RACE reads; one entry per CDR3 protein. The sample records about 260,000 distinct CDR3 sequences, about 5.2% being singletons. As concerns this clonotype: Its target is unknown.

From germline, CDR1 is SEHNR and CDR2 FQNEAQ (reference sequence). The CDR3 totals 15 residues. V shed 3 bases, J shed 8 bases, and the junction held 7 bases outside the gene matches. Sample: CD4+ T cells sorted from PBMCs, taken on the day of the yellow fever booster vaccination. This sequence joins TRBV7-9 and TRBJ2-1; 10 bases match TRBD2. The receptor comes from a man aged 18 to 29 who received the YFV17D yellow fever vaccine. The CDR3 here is CASSLKRGGLDEQFF. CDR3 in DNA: TGTGCCAGCAGCTTGAAGCGGGGGGGCCTCGATGAGCAGTTCTTC.